These 17 T cell receptor beta chains were all obtained from the same sample, sequenced in a study of post-analysis software for immune sequencing data. Study conclusions and caveats: When patients were compared with controls, 4 or 5 TRBV segments were more frequent, TRBV5-6, TRBV5-1 and TRBV20-1 among them.

These receptors are not linked to any known antigen. The TCR beta cDNA libraries carried unique molecular identifiers. TCRdb called the PCR reads again in MiXCR, with one record for every CDR3 protein. The sample lists around 770,000 distinct CDR3 sequences; 46% were seen once. Sequencing was performed on blood. Receptors originate from a girl between 5 and 17 years old with multiple sclerosis.

The chain combines TRBV28 with TRBJ1-2; D is unresolved. CDR1 and CDR2 (germline): MDHEN, SYDVKM. V dropped 2 bases and J dropped 2 bases, with 21 bases sitting between them. CDR3 length: 18 amino acids. The CDR3 nucleotides read TGTGCCAGCAGTTTACCCTTTGGACGACCGGGAGGGAACTATGGCTACACCTTC. Protein: CASSLPFGRPGGNYGYTF.

This clonotype was recorded a few times. This chain connects TRBV12-3 or TRBV12-4 to TRBJ1-6; 8 bases align to TRBD1. V was pared by 3 bases and J by 18 bases, with 4 bases of the junction left unmatched. This CDR3 is 11 amino acids long. Here the CDR3 DNA reads TGTGCCAGCAGTTTTGGGGACAGGCCCCACTTT. Translation gives CASSFGDRPHF.

Turning to this clonotype: Germline and junction disagree at one end, which may indicate a read error. CDR3 protein: CASGHPGLAGGGEQFF. The DNA for the CDR3 is TGTGCCAGCGGCCACCCCGGACTAGCGGGAGGGGGTGAGCAGTTCTTC. The J gene is TRBJ2-1, the V gene TRBV14; 15 positions match TRBD2. Germline CDR1 is SGHDN and CDR2 is FVKESK. This CDR3 has 16 residues. Looking up the rest from reference TRBV14 and TRBJ2-1 gives the full variable domain: EAGVTQFPSHSVIEKGQTVTLRCDPISGHDNLYWYRRVMGKEIKFLLHFVKESKQDESGMPNNRFLAERTGGTYSTLKVQPAELEDSGVYFCASGHPGLAGGGEQFFGPGTRLTVL.

This sequence joins TRBV5-1 and TRBJ2-7, with D perhaps TRBD1 or TRBD2 (5 bases each). TRBJ2-5 matches the DNA end more closely, so the J call is doubtful. Germline V gene lookup returns CDR1 SGHRS and CDR2 YFSETQ. There are 13 residues in the CDR3. The CDR3 loop reads CASSWGPFQTQYF. CDR3 bases: TGCGCCAGCAGCTGGGGACCTTTCCAGACCCAGTACTTC.

V and J are TRBV5-1 and TRBJ2-7, with TRBD2 matching over 8 bases. Unmatched junction bases numbered 13, after V lost 4 bases and J lost 4 bases. The CDR3 length is 16 residues. Germline V gene sequence: CDR1 SGHRS, CDR2 YFSETQ. The CDR3 reads CASSLGPGGDLYEQYF. The CDR3 DNA reads as TGCGCCAGCAGCCTCGGACCGGGGGGGGACCTTTACGAGCAGTACTTC.

This sequence joins TRBV9 and TRBJ2-1, with TRBD2 matching over 10 bases. The length of the CDR3 is 14 residues. CDR1 and CDR2 from the germline V gene are SGDLS and YYNGEE. The trim removed 3 bases at V and 8 bases at J, leaving 5 bases unmatched. This chain's CDR3 is CASSEREGPHEQFF. The DNA of the CDR3 is TGTGCCAGCAGCGAGCGGGAGGGCCCCCATGAGCAGTTCTTC.

The J gene is TRBJ2-6, the V gene TRBV7-8; maybe TRBD2 (5 bases). The V gene's germline CDR1 is SGHVS and CDR2 FQNEAQ. V shed 6 bases and J shed 0 bases, with 12 bases lying between them. This CDR3 spans 16 amino acids. CDR3 protein: CASRSTGSSGANVLTF. CDR3 DNA: TGTGCCAGCAGGTCGACGGGAAGCTCTGGGGCCAACGTCCTGACTTTC.

This clonotype came up a few times. The J gene is TRBJ1-1, the V gene TRBV20-1, with D possibly matching TRBD1 (5 bases). Looked up from germline, CDR1 is DFQATT and CDR2 is SNEGSKA (reference sequence). CDR3 length: 12 residues. The ends were cut back, 5 bases at V and 4 bases at J, with 11 bases in the middle. CDR3 in amino acids: CSALRGLTEAFF. DNA of the CDR3: TGCAGTGCTCTCCGGGGCCTCACTGAAGCTTTCTTT.

This clonotype has only a few counts. The genes are TRBV12-3 or TRBV12-4 and TRBJ2-1, with 7 bases fitting TRBD1. The CDR3 runs 20 residues. V trimming: 6 bases; J trimming: 3 bases; junction bases outside the gene matches: 23. The CDR3 is CASRRKTGSSGPAGYNEQFF. The CDR3 DNA follows: TGTGCCAGCAGACGGAAGACAGGGTCTTCGGGCCCAGCTGGCTACAATGAGCAGTTCTTC.

This clonotype was observed a few times. The chain uses TRBV13 and TRBJ2-6; TRBD1 matches 7 bases. The CDR3 has 17 residues. The ends lost 0 bases at V and 2 bases at J; junction bases unmatched: 4. Germline loops: CDR1 PRHDT, CDR2 FYEKMQ (reference sequence). CDR3 amino acids: CASSLGGGNAGANVLTF. The CDR3 DNA is TGTGCCAGCAGCTTAGGAGGGGGCAATGCTGGGGCCAACGTCCTGACTTTC.

The chain carries TRBV3-1 and TRBJ2-4; the D gene is possibly TRBD1 (6 bases). The DNA end is more similar to TRBJ2-7, so the J call may be wrong. Germline loops: CDR1 LGHDT, CDR2 YNNKEL (reference sequence). The CDR3 is made up of 16 amino acids. CDR3 DNA sequence: TGTGCCAGCAGCCAATGGGGGACACCAGACGTCTACGAGCAGTACTTC. This codes for CASSQWGTPDVYEQYF.

Comment on this clonotype: Germline and junction disagree at one end, which may indicate a read error. DNA of the CDR3: TGCAGTGCTAGGGGGATAGGTTTGGGACTAGCGGCATACAATAAGCAGTTCTTC. It codes for CSARGIGLGLAAYNKQFF. J is TRBJ2-1 and V is TRBV20-1; TRBD2 matches 11 bases. Germline V gene lookup returns CDR1 DFQATT and CDR2 SNEGSKA (reference sequence). This CDR3 is built from 18 residues.

In this sample, this clonotype turned up a few times. CDR3 loop: CASSKERALTQETQYF. The CDR3 region has the DNA TGTGCCAGCAGCAAAGAGAGGGCTCTCACCCAAGAGACCCAGTACTTC. The chain joins TRBV7-9 to TRBJ2-5, with D perhaps TRBD2 (5 bases). This CDR3 has 16 amino acids. Trimming shortened V by 5 bases and J by 1 base, and 17 bases separated the two germline ends. CDR1 and CDR2 (germline): SEHNR, FQNEAQ (reference sequence).

The V and J genes are TRBV7-2 and TRBJ1-2, with D perhaps matching TRBD1 (5 bases). The V end was cut by 5 bases, the J end by 7 bases, with 23 bases between. The CDR3 runs to 16 residues. Looked up from germline, CDR1 is SGHTA and CDR2 is FQGNSA. The CDR3 sequence is CASSPGRPGPIAGYTF. The CDR3 region has the DNA TGTGCCAGCAGCCCGGGACGGCCTGGCCCTATCGCTGGCTACACCTTC. The full variable domain, its missing parts supplied by reference TRBV7-2 and TRBJ1-2, is GAGVSQSPSNKVTEKGKDVELRCDPISGHTALYWYRQSLGQGLEFLIYFQGNSAPDKSGLPSDRFSAERTGGSVSTLTIQRTQQEDSAVYLCASSPGRPGPIAGYTFGSGTRLTVV.

The chain uses TRBV12-3 or TRBV12-4 and TRBJ2-7; D unclear. The CDR3 loop spans 15 amino acids. V was cut by 1 base and J by 2 bases, with 12 bases left in between. CDR3 sequence reads: CASSLVATVPYEQYF. The CDR3 bases are TGTGCCAGCAGTTTAGTTGCCACGGTTCCCTACGAGCAGTACTTC.

V and J are TRBV23-1 and TRBJ2-1; the D is unclear. TRBV23-1 is filed as an ORF, its function uncertain. This CDR3 has 13 amino acids. The CDR3 spells CAKRLLTYNEQFF. CDR3 DNA: TGCGCAAAACGGCTGCTGACCTACAATGAGCAGTTCTTC.

This chain uses TRBV20-1 with TRBJ2-1; a weak D match, TRBD2 (5 bases). The germline V and J ends were trimmed by 6 bases and 13 bases, with 16 bases remaining between them. The CDR3 has 11 residues. Germline V lookup: CDR1 DFQATT, CDR2 SNEGSKA (reference sequence). CDR3 coding DNA: TGCAGTGCCCGGGGATCGGAGACCCAGTTCTTC. Translated: CSARGSETQFF.